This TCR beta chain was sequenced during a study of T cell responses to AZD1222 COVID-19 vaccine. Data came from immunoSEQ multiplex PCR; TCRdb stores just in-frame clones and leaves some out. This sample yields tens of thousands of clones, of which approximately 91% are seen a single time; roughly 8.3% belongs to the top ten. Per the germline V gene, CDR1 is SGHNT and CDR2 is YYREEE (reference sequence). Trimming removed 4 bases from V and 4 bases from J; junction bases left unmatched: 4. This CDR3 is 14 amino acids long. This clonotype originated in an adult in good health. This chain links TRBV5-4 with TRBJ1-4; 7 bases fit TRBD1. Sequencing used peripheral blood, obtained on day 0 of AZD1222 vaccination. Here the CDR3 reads CASSQQGLNEKLFF. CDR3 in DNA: TGTGCCAGCAGCCAACAGGGGCTTAATGAAAAACTGTTTTTT.